Listed below are T cell receptor beta chains from one sample, sequenced in a study of T cell clonotyping in hematopoietic cell transplantation. Libraries were prepared by immunoSEQ multiplex PCR; TCRdb keeps only in-frame clonotypes and omits some of them. This table has 40,000 to 45,000 clones, less than 95% appearing once. The sequencing sample was made of peripheral blood mononuclear cells. Receptor source: a woman in her 50s in good health. Some clones in this sample may be carry-over from other donors' samples. Each CDR3 is given with its conserved first and last residue. D genes are given only for firm matches. Size is stated for part of the rows, as once, few or many counts, or as a class when the clone is expanded.

clone_size	d_call	v_call	cdr3_length	j_call	cdr3_nt	cdr3_aa
NA	TRBD1	TRBV28	14	TRBJ2-3	TGTGCCAGCAGGGCGGACAGGGCGGGAGATACGCAGTATTTT	CASRADRAGDTQYF
NA	NA	TRBV7-2	12	TRBJ2-7	TGTGCCAGCAGCTTATCGGAGTACGAGCAGTACTTC	CASSLSEYEQYF
NA	NA	TRBV5-8	15	TRBJ1-3	TGTGCCAGCAGCTTGGAAGGGACAACTGGAAACACCATATATTTT	CASSLEGTTGNTIYF
few	TRBD1	TRBV5-5	15	TRBJ1-2	TGTGCCAGCAGCGTAAACGCTGGGACAGCCTATGGCTACACCTTC	CASSVNAGTAYGYTF
NA	TRBD1	TRBV5-1	15	TRBJ1-3	TGCGCCAGCAGCGAAGGACAGGGAGGGAGAAACACCATATATTTT	CASSEGQGGRNTIYF
once	NA	TRBV18	14	TRBJ2-6	TGTGCCAGCTCACCGTCTTCTGGGGCCAACGTCCTGACTTTC	CASSPSSGANVLTF
NA	TRBD1	TRBV11-3	14	TRBJ1-6	TGTGCCAGCAGCCCGGGACAGCTAAATTCACCCCTCCACTTT	CASSPGQLNSPLHF
NA	NA	TRBV11-2	14	TRBJ2-4	TGTGCCAGCAGCTTAGTCGGGGGCAAAAACATTCAGTACTTC	CASSLVGGKNIQYF
NA	NA	TRBV27	13	TRBJ1-1	TGTGCCAGCAGTACCCAGGGGAACACTGAAGCTTTCTTT	CASSTQGNTEAFF
NA	NA	TRBV7-9	15	TRBJ2-2	TGTGCCAGCAGCTTTGCACACCTCAACACCGGGGAGCTGTTTTTT	CASSFAHLNTGELFF
NA	NA	TRBV27	14	TRBJ1-6	TGTGCCAGCAGTTTATTTCAGGGGACATCACCCCTCCACTTT	CASSLFQGTSPLHF
NA	TRBD1	TRBV27	14	TRBJ1-1	TGTGCCAGCAGTTCCCACACAGGGGGCACTGAAGCTTTCTTT	CASSSHTGGTEAFF
few	NA	TRBV6-6	12	TRBJ2-2	TGTGCCAGCACCAGAGAGTCCGGGGAGCTGTTTTTT	CASTRESGELFF
NA	NA	TRBV7-2	12	TRBJ1-2	TGTGCCAGCAGCTTAGAAGGGTATGGCTACACCTTC	CASSLEGYGYTF
NA	TRBD1	TRBV19	14	TRBJ1-2	TGTGCCAGTAGTAACACAGGGGCCCACTATGGCTACACCTTC	CASSNTGAHYGYTF
NA	NA	TRBV4-1	14	TRBJ2-3	TGCGCCAGCAGCCAAGGTGACGGCACAGATACGCAGTATTTT	CASSQGDGTDTQYF
NA	TRBD2	TRBV6-5	15	TRBJ2-2	TGTGCCAGCAGTTACGGACTAGCGGGGGGGTTCGAGCTGTTTTTT	CASSYGLAGGFELFF
NA	NA	TRBV27	15	TRBJ2-6	TGTGCCACCGGACGTAGGGGCGAGGGGGCCAACGTCCTGACTTTC	CATGRRGEGANVLTF
NA	NA	TRBV19	15	TRBJ1-2	TGTGCCACCAAAGGAGCGGACAGCCGGTTATATGGCTACACCTTC	CATKGADSRLYGYTF
NA	TRBD1	TRBV7-9	14	TRBJ1-2	TGTGCCAGTTCCCTGGGACAGGAGTCCTATGGCTACACCTTC	CASSLGQESYGYTF
NA	NA	TRBV6-5	14	TRBJ2-2	TGTGCCAGCCGACGGGGCCAGAACACCGGGGAGCTGTTTTTT	CASRRGQNTGELFF
once	NA	TRBV7-2	14	TRBJ1-5	TGTGCCAGTGCCAGGGCGGGTAGTAATCAGCCCCAGCATTTT	CASARAGSNQPQHF
once	TRBD2	TRBV11-3	13	TRBJ2-1	TGTGCCAGCAGGGCTAGCGGGGGGAATGAGCAGTTCTTC	CASRASGGNEQFF
NA	NA	TRBV27	14	TRBJ1-6	TGTGCAAGCAAGACGGGGGTGGCAGAATCACCCCTCCACTTT	CASKTGVAESPLHF
once	TRBD1	TRBV19	15	TRBJ2-7	TGTGCCAGTAGTATAGTCACAGGGGGCACCGACGAGCAGTACTTC	CASSIVTGGTDEQYF
NA	TRBD2	TRBV6-1	15	TRBJ2-7	TGTGCCAGCAGTGGGACTAGCGGGGGAGCCTACGAGCAGTACTTC	CASSGTSGGAYEQYF